These T cell receptor beta chains were read from a single sample in a study of beta chain features in type 1 diabetes. Libraries were prepared by immunoSEQ multiplex PCR; TCRdb keeps only in-frame clonotypes and omits some of them. The sample contains 300,000 or so clones, approximately 15% of which appear only once. Material: naive CD4+ T cells from blood. These receptors were collected from a woman aged 18-30 years with type 1 diabetes. The CDR3 runs from the conserved cysteine through the conserved F or W. D genes are given only for firm matches. Clone size appears in some rows only: once, few, many, or a class for an expanded clone.

CDR3 protein,CDR3 DNA,clone size,V gene,J gene,D gene
CASSTHSGTGISGANVLTF,TGTGCCAGCAGCACCCACTCCGGGACAGGTATCTCTGGGGCCAACGTCCTGACTTTC,NA,TRBV9,TRBJ2-6,TRBD1
CASSVGTTPSYNEQFF,TGTGCCAGCAGCGTAGGGACTACCCCCTCCTACAATGAGCAGTTCTTC,few,TRBV9,TRBJ2-1,NA
CASSSTSGTLYNEQFF,TGTGCCAGCAGCTCAACTAGCGGGACCCTCTACAATGAGCAGTTCTTC,few,TRBV7-2,TRBJ2-1,TRBD2
CSHTTQGETQYF,TGCAGCCACACGACCCAGGGGGAGACCCAGTACTTC,few,TRBV29-1,TRBJ2-5,NA
CASSVPQGTADTQYF,TGCGCCAGCAGCGTCCCCCAGGGGACGGCAGATACGCAGTATTTT,few,TRBV5-1,TRBJ2-3,NA
CASSHAKQGDYGYTF,TGTGCCAGCAGCCACGCTAAGCAGGGGGACTATGGCTACACCTTC,few,TRBV4-2,TRBJ1-2,TRBD1
CASSYPGQDNEQFF,TGTGCCAGCAGTTACCCTGGACAGGACAATGAGCAGTTCTTC,few,TRBV6-6,TRBJ2-1,TRBD1
CASRSPHLLNTEAFF,TGTGCCAGCAGATCTCCTCACCTATTGAACACTGAAGCTTTCTTT,NA,TRBV7-9,TRBJ1-1,NA
CASSLSVNTEAFF,TGTGCCAGCAGCTTATCCGTGAACACTGAAGCTTTCTTT,few,TRBV7-2,TRBJ1-1,NA
CASSYGQPYNEQFF,TGTGCCAGCAGCTATGGACAGCCCTACAATGAGCAGTTCTTC,few,TRBV5-8,TRBJ2-1,NA
CASSSRATNEKLFF,TGCGCCAGCAGCTCCAGGGCAACTAATGAAAAACTGTTTTTT,NA,TRBV5-1,TRBJ1-4,NA
CASSLGGGQGGETQYF,TGTGCCAGCAGCTTAGGTGGGGGACAGGGAGGAGAGACCCAGTACTTC,NA,TRBV7-9,TRBJ2-5,TRBD1
CSVVGGLSTDTQYF,TGCAGCGTTGTTGGCGGCCTTAGCACAGATACGCAGTATTTT,NA,TRBV29-1,TRBJ2-3,NA
CASRKPGSGESSGANVLTF,TGTGCCAGCCGAAAGCCCGGGTCAGGGGAAAGCTCTGGGGCCAACGTCCTGACTTTC,few,TRBV2,TRBJ2-6,NA
CASSPFEREVGDTQYF,TGTGCCAGCTCACCTTTCGAGCGGGAGGTGGGAGATACGCAGTATTTT,few,TRBV18,TRBJ2-3,TRBD2
CASSVRINYGYTF,TGTGCCAGCAGTGTGAGGATTAACTATGGCTACACCTTC,once,TRBV6-1,TRBJ1-2,NA
CASSLGLGHDEQFF,TGCGCCAGCAGCTTGGGACTAGGCCACGATGAGCAGTTCTTC,NA,TRBV5-1,TRBJ2-1,NA
CASSLTGAGETQYF,TGTGCCAGCAGTTTGACCGGAGCCGGTGAGACCCAGTACTTC,few,TRBV6-5,TRBJ2-5,NA
CAWSPGQLNEKLFF,TGTGCCTGGTCCCCGGGACAGCTAAATGAAAAACTGTTTTTT,NA,TRBV30,TRBJ1-4,TRBD1
CASSSLGGRKSYEQYF,TGCGCCAGCAGCTCTTTGGGCGGGAGAAAGTCCTACGAGCAGTACTTC,NA,TRBV5-1,TRBJ2-7,TRBD2
CASSPTENYGYTF,TGTGCCAGCAGCCCGACAGAAAACTATGGCTACACCTTC,few,TRBV6-6,TRBJ1-2,NA
CAHLGGGYTEAFF,TGTGCCCACTTAGGGGGCGGATACACTGAAGCTTTCTTT,NA,TRBV19,TRBJ1-1,TRBD1
CAWRDRQAYEQYF,TGTGCCTGGAGGGATCGGCAGGCCTACGAGCAGTACTTC,few,TRBV30,TRBJ2-7,NA
CASSFRAGHGYTF,TGTGCCAGCAGTTTCAGGGCAGGACATGGCTACACCTTC,NA,TRBV27,TRBJ1-2,NA
CASSASSNYGYTF,TGTGCCAGCAGTGCGTCAAGCAACTATGGCTACACCTTC,NA,TRBV2,TRBJ1-2,NA
CASSRGLAGANVLTF,TGTGCCAGCAGCCGGGGACTAGCGGGGGCCAACGTCCTGACTTTC,NA,TRBV13,TRBJ2-6,TRBD2
CASSLAGQGPLDTQYF,TGCGCCAGCAGCTTGGCGGGACAGGGACCTTTGGATACGCAGTATTTT,few,TRBV5-1,TRBJ2-3,TRBD1
CASTFRDRASYEQYF,TGTGCCAGCACTTTCCGGGACAGGGCCTCCTACGAGCAGTACTTC,NA,TRBV28,TRBJ2-7,TRBD1
CASSLVRNTEAFF,TGTGCCAGCAGCTTAGTCCGGAACACTGAAGCTTTCTTT,few,TRBV11-2,TRBJ1-1,NA